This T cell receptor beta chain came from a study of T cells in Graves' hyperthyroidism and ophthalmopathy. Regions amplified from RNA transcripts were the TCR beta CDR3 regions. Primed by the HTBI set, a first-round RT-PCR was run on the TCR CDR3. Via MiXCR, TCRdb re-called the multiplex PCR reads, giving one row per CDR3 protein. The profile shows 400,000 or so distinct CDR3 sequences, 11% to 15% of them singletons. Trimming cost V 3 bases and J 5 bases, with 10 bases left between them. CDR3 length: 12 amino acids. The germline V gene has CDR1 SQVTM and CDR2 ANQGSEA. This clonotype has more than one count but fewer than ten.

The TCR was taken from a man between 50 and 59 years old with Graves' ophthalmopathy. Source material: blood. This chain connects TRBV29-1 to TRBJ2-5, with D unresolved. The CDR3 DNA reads TGCAGCGTTGAGGGGAAGTGGGAGACCCAGTACTTC. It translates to CSVEGKWETQYF.